This note documents a single T cell receptor beta chain sequence. Other DNA sequences in this specimen translate into the identical CDR3. This entry is derived from a study of cytomegalovirus exposure and HLA in healthy donors. Whole-study context: Around 80 million unique TCRs from HLA-typed donors were held in an early data release.

PCR employed 60 Vbeta and 13 Jbeta primers. TCRdb's table, derived via immunoSEQ multiplex PCR, lists solely in-frame clones and lacks some. The sample lists some 130,000 clones, roughly 9.6% occurring once. With V trimmed by 9 bases and J by 5 bases, 10 bases remained unmatched. From germline, CDR1 is SGHTA and CDR2 FQGNSA. This CDR3 region has 14 residues. The sequenced sample consisted of PBMCs. The V gene is TRBV7-2, the J gene TRBJ2-3, with 8 bases lining up with TRBD2. This receptor was obtained from a woman aged 40 to 49 in good health and CMV-seropositive. The CDR3 is CARPPQRGRDTQYF. CDR3 coding DNA: TGTGCCAGGCCCCCCCAGCGGGGGAGAGATACGCAGTATTTT.